This T cell receptor beta chain was recorded in a study of shared clonotypes between healthy human individuals. CDR3 length: 13 residues. Germline CDR1 reads SGHRS; CDR2 reads YFSETQ. J was trimmed by 4 bases and V by 3 bases; bases with no gene match: 2. Every immunoSEQ plate was one replicate of a subset's evenly spread DNA. TCRdb's table, derived via immunoSEQ multiplex PCR, lists solely in-frame clones and lacks some. This table has roughly 2.5 million clones, approximately 90% appearing once. The chain recombines TRBV5-1 with TRBJ1-1; 8 nucleotides agree with TRBD1. Sequencing was performed on naive CD4+ T cells sorted from blood. Subset in this sample: CD45RA+ positively selected. This sequence was found in a man between 18 and 29 years old in good health. The CDR3 nucleotides are TGCGCCAGCAGCTATACAGGGGGCACTGAAGCTTTCTTT. It translates to CASSYTGGTEAFF.